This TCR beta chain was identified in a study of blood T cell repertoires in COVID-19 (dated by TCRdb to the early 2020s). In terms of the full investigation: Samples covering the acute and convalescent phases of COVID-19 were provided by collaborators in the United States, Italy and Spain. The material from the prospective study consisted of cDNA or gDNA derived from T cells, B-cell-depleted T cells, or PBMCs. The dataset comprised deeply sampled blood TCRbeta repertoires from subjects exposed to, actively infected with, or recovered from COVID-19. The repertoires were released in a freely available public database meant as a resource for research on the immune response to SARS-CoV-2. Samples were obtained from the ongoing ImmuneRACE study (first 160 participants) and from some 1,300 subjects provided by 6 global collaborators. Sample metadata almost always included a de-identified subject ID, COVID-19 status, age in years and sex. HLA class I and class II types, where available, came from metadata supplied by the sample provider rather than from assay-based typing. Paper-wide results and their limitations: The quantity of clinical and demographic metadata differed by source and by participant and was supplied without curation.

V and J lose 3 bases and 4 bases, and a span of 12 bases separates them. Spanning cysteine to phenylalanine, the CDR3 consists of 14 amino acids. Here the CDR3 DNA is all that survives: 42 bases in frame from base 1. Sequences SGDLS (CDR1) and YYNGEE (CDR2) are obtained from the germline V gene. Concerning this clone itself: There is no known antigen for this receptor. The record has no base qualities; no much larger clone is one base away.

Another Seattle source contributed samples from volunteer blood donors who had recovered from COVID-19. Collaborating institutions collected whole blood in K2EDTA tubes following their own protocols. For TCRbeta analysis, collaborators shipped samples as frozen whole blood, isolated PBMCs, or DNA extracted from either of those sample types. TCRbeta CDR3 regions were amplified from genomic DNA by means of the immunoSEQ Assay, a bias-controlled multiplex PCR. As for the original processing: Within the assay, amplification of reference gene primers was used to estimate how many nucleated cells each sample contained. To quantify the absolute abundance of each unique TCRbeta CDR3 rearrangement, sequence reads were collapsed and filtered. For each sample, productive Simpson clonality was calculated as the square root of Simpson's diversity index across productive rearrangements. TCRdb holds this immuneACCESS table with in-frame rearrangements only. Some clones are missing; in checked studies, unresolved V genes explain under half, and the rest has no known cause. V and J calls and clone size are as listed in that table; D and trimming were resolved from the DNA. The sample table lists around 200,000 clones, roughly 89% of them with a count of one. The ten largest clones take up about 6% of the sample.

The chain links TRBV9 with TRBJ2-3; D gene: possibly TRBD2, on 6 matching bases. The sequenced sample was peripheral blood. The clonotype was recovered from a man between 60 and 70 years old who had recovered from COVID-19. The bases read TGTGCCAGCAGCGCCGCTAGCGTGGCAGATACGCAGTATTTT. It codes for CASSAASVADTQYF.